Listed here are 11 T cell receptor beta chains from one sample, sequenced in a study of Ad26.COV2.S vaccination and SARS-CoV-2 variants. Method: immunoSEQ multiplex PCR; TCRdb's copy keeps in-frame clones and lacks some. The sample has nearly 400,000 clones; over 75% are singletons. Stated treatment: around 19 received Ad26.COV2.S at low or high dose, single or two shots; about 5 received placebo; per-sample allocation not given. It was on day 63 after the first vaccine or placebo injection that samples were taken. The specimen comprised peripheral blood, sampled in a trial of Ad26.COV2.S vaccine versus placebo. All receptors derive from a person between 18 and 65 years old who received the Ad26.COV2.S COVID-19 vaccine or a placebo.

The chain is built from TRBV10-1 and TRBJ2-3; D gene uncertain. Germline CDR1 reads WNHNN; CDR2 reads SYGVQD (reference sequence). The CDR3 loop spans 14 amino acids. The ends were cut back, 3 bases at V and 2 bases at J, with 9 bases in the middle. The CDR3 bases are TGCGCCAGCAGTGAACGGGTTTCCACAGATACGCAGTATTTT. The encoded protein is CASSERVSTDTQYF.

J is TRBJ2-1 and V is TRBV2, with 11 bases identical to TRBD2. Germline V lookup: CDR1 SNHLY, CDR2 FYNNEI. V shed 7 bases and J 6 bases; nucleotides not matched to a gene: 11. This CDR3 contains 16 residues. The CDR3 protein is CASTRQLAGESNEQFF. The CDR3 DNA reads TGTGCCAGCACCAGACAACTAGCGGGAGAGTCCAATGAGCAGTTCTTC. Full variable domain (remainder filled in from reference TRBV2 and TRBJ2-1): EPEVTQTPSHQVTQMGQEVILRCVPISNHLYFYWYRQILGQKVEFLVSFYNNEISEKSEIFDDQFSVERPDGSNFTLKIRSTKLEDSAMYFCASTRQLAGESNEQFFGPGTRLTVL.

The chain has TRBV9 and TRBJ1-4; no definite D call. Trimming stripped 0 bases from V and 0 bases from J, with 12 bases between. Germline loops: CDR1 SGDLS, CDR2 YYNGEE. The CDR3 runs to 17 residues. CDR3 protein: CASSVASGFSTNEKLFF. In nucleotides, the CDR3 is TGTGCCAGCAGCGTAGCTAGTGGATTTTCAACTAATGAAAAACTGTTTTTT.

The V and J genes are TRBV7-8 and TRBJ1-4; possibly TRBD1 for D (6 bases). Germline V lookup: CDR1 SGHVS, CDR2 FQNEAQ. Between the trimmed V and J ends, which lost 5 bases and 2 bases, there was a span of 12 bases. CDR3 length: 15 amino acids. The CDR3 sequence is CASSRGGLTNEKLFF. Here the CDR3 DNA reads TGTGCCAGCAGCCGAGGGGGGCTCACTAATGAAAAACTGTTTTTT.

The genes are TRBV7-9 and TRBJ2-3; D is ambiguous. V lost 6 bases, J lost 0 bases, and 10 bases lay in between. CDR3 length equals 14 residues. Germline V gene data show CDR1 as SEHNR and CDR2 as FQNEAQ (reference sequence). CDR3 region: CASRKGSSTDTQYF. CDR3 sequence (DNA): TGTGCCAGCAGAAAGGGCTCTAGCACAGATACGCAGTATTTT.

This clone showed up just once. Other DNA sequences in the sample encode the same CDR3. V is TRBV5-1 and J is TRBJ2-7, with D possibly being TRBD1 (6 bases). V lost 0 bases to trimming and J lost 3 bases, with 10 bases between them. The germline CDR1 and CDR2 sequences are SGHRS and YFSETQ. CDR3 length: 14 amino acids. In DNA, the CDR3 is TGCGCCAGCAGCTTGGCGGCAGGGGACTACGAGCAGTACTTC. Amino acid sequence: CASSLAAGDYEQYF.

The chain uses TRBV6-5 and TRBJ1-1; D gene unclear. V lost 0 bases and J 3 bases, leaving 5 bases between the germline ends. CDR1 and CDR2 (germline): MNHEY, SVGAGI. CDR3 length: 13 residues. The CDR3 is CASSYSSYTEAFF. Written as DNA, the CDR3 is TGTGCCAGCAGTTACTCGAGCTACACTGAAGCTTTCTTT.

The chain links TRBV10-3 to TRBJ2-5; either TRBD1 or TRBD2 may fit D (5 bases each). V was cut by 0 bases and J by 5 bases, with 10 bases left in between. Germline-derived CDR1 and CDR2 are ENHRY and SYGVKD. This CDR3 has 14 residues. CDR3 protein: CAISESRGSETQYF. CDR3 nucleotides: TGTGCCATCAGTGAGTCTCGGGGCTCGGAGACCCAGTACTTC.

Regarding this clone: At one of its ends the junction is not consistent with the germline gene, which may arise from a read error. V is TRBV7-3 and J is TRBJ2-1; no firm D call. Germline V gene lookup returns CDR1 SGHTA and CDR2 FQGTGA. CDR3 length equals 12 residues. DNA for the CDR3: TGTGCCAGCAGCTTAAACTACCATGAGCAGTTCTTC. Translating gives CASSLNYHEQFF.

This chain uses TRBV21-1 with TRBJ1-1. TRBV21-1 is a pseudogene segment. The CDR3 contains 15 residues. CDR3 sequence (DNA): TGTGCCAGCAGCAAAACCCCCTGGTTGAACACTGAAGCTTTCTTT. This gives the protein CASSKTPWLNTEAFF.

This chain joins TRBV5-6 and TRBJ1-2; no clear D. Per the germline V gene, CDR1 is SGHDT and CDR2 is YYEEEE. The CDR3 is 13 residues long. V was cut by 4 bases and J by 7 bases, with 14 bases left in between. CDR3 sequence (DNA): TGTGCCAGCAGCCCAGGATTAGGAGGTGGCTACACCTTC. The encoded protein is CASSPGLGGGYTF.